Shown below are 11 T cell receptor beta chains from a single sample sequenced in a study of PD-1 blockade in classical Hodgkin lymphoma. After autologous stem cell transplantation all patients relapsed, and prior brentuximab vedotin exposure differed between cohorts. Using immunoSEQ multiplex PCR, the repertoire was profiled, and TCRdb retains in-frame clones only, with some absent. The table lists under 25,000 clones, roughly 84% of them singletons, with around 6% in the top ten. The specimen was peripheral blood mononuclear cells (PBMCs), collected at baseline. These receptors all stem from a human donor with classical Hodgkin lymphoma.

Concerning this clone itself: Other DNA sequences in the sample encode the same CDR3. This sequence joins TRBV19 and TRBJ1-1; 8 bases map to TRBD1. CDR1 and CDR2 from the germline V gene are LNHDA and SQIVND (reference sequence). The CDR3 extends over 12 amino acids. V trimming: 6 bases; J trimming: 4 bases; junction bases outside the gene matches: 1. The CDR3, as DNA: TGTGCCAGTAGCGACAGGGGCACTGAAGCTTTCTTT. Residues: CASSDRGTEAFF.

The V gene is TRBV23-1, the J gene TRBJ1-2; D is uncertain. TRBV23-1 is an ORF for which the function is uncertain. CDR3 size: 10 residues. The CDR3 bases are TGCGTGGGATGTGACTATGGCTACACCTTC. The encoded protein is CVGCDYGYTF.

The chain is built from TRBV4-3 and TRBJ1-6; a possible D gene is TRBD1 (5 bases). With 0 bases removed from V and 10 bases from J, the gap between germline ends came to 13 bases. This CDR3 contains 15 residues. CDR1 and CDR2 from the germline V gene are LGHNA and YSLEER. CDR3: CASSQDTLGDSPLHF. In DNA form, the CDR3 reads TGCGCCAGCAGCCAAGACACTTTAGGGGACTCACCCCTCCACTTT.

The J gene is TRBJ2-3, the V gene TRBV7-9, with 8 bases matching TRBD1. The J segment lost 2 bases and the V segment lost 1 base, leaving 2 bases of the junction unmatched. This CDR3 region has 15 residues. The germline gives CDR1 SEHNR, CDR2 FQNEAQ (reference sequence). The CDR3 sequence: CASSLGQGITDTQYF. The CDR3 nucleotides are TGTGCCAGCAGCTTAGGACAGGGGATCACAGATACGCAGTATTTT.

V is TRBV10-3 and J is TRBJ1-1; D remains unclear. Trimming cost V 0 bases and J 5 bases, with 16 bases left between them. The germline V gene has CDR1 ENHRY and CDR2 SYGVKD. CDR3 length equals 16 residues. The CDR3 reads CAISESILSRKTEAFF. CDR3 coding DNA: TGTGCCATCAGTGAGTCGATCCTATCCCGGAAAACTGAAGCTTTCTTT.

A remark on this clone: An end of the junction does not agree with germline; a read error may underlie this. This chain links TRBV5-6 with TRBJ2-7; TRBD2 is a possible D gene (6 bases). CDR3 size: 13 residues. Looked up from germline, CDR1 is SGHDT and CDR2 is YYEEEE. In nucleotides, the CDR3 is TGTGCCAGCACCTTGGGACTCTCCTACGAGCAGTACTTC. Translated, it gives CASTLGLSYEQYF.

In nucleotides, the CDR3 is TGTGCCAGCAGCTCGTACTTGGACAGGGTTGAAGCTTTCTTT. Protein product: CASSSYLDRVEAFF. The rearrangement uses TRBV7-8 and TRBJ1-1; TRBD1 agrees at 8 bases. CDR3 length: 14 amino acids. V was clipped by 4 bases and J by 7 bases; unmatched bases: 8. Germline CDR1 reads SGHVS; CDR2 reads FQNEAQ. Based on the CDR3 plus reference TRBV7-8 and TRBJ1-1, the full variable domain is GAGVSQSPRYKVAKRGQDVALRCDPISGHVSLFWYQQALGQGPEFLTYFQNEAQLDKSGLPSDRFFAERPEGSVSTLKIQRTQQEDSAVYLCASSSYLDRVEAFFGQGTRLTVV.

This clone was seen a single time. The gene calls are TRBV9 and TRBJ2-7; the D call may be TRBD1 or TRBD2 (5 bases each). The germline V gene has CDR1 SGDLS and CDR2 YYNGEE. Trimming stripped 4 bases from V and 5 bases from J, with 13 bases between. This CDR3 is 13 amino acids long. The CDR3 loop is CASSRGPLDEQYF. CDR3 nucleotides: TGTGCCAGCAGCCGGGGACCTCTGGACGAGCAGTACTTC.

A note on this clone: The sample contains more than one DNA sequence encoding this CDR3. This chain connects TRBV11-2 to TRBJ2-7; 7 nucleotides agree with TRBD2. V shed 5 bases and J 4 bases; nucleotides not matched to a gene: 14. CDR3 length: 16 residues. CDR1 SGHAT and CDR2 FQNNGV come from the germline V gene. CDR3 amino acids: CASSPRTSGARYEQYF. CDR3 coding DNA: TGTGCCAGCAGCCCCCGGACGAGCGGGGCGAGGTACGAGCAGTACTTC.

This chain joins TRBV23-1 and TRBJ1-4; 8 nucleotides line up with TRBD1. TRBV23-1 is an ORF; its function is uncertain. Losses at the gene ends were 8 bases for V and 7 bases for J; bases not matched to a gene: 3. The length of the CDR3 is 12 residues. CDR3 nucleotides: TGCGCCAGCTCAGGGGGCTGTGAAAAACTGTTTTTT. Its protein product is CASSGGCEKLFF.

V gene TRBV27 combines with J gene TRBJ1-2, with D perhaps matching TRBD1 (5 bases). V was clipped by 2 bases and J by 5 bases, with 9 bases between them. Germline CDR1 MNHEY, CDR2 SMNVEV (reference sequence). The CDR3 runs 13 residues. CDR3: CASSLRGEYGYTF. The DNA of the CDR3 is TGTGCCAGCAGTTTACGAGGGGAATATGGCTACACCTTC.